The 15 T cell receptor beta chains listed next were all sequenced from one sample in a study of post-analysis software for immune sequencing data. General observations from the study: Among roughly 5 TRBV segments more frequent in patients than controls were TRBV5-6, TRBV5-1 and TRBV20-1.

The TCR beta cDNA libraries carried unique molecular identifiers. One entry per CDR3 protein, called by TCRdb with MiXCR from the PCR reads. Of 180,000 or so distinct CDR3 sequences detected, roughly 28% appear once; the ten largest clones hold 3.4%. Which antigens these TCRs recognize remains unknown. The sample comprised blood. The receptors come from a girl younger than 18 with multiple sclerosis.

This chain's CDR3 is CASRGAEAGAPGNTIYF. CDR3 in DNA: TGTGCCAGCAGGGGAGCGGAGGCCGGGGCTCCTGGAAACACCATATATTTT. The rearrangement uses TRBV6-1 and TRBJ1-3; D is perhaps TRBD1 (5 bases). Germline-derived CDR1 and CDR2 are MNHNS and SASEGT. The CDR3 spans 17 residues. V gave up 6 bases and J gave up 2 bases, with 20 bases separating them.

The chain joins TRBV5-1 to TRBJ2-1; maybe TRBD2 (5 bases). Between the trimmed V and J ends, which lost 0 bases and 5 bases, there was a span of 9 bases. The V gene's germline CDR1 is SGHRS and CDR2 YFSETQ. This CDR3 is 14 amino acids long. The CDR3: CASSLGGRNNEQFF. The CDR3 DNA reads TGCGCCAGCAGCTTGGGAGGGCGGAACAATGAGCAGTTCTTC.

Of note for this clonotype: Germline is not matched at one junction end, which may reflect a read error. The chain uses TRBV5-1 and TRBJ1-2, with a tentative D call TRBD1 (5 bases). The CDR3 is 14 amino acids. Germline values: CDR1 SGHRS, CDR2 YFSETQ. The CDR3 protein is CASSPLGVTYDYTF. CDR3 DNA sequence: TGCGCCAGCAGCCCCCTGGGGGTAACCTATGACTACACCTTC.

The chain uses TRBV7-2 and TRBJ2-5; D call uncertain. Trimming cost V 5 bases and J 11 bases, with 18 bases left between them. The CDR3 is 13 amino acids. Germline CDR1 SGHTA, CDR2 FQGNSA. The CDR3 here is CASSRGRQNEQYF. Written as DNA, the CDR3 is TGTGCCAGCAGCCGAGGACGGCAGAATGAGCAGTACTTC.

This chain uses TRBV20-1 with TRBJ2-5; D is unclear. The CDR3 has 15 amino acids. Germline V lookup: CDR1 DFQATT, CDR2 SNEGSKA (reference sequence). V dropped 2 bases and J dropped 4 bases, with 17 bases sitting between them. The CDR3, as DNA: TGCAGTGCTAGACCTCCGTCTGGGGTCGGAGAGACCCAGTACTTC. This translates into CSARPPSGVGETQYF.

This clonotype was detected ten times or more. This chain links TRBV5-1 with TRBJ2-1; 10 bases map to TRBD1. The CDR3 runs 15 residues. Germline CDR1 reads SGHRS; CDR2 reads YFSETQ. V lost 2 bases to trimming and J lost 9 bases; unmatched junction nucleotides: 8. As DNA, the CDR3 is TGCGCCAGCAGCTTTCGTGGGACAGGGGTCATTGAGCAGTTCTTC. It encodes CASSFRGTGVIEQFF.

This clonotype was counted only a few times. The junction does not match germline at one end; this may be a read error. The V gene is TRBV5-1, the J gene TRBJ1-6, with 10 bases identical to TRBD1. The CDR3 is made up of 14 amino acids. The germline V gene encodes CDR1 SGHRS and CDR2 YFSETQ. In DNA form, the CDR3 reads TGCGCCAGCAGCTCGGGACAGGGGACTTCACCCCCCCACTTT. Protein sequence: CASSSGQGTSPPHF.

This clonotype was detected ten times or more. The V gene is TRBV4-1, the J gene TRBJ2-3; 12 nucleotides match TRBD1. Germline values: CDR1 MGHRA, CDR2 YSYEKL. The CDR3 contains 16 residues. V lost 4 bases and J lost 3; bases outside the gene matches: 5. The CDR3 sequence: CASSLGTGGGTDTQYF. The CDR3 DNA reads TGCGCCAGCAGCCTCGGGACAGGGGGCGGTACAGATACGCAGTATTTT.

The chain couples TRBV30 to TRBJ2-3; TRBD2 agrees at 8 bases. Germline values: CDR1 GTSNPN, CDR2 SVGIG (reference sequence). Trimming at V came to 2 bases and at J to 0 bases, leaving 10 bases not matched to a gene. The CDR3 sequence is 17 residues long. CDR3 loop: CAWSPLRAGASTDTQYF. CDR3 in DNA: TGTGCCTGGAGTCCCCTTCGAGCGGGGGCTAGCACAGATACGCAGTATTTT.

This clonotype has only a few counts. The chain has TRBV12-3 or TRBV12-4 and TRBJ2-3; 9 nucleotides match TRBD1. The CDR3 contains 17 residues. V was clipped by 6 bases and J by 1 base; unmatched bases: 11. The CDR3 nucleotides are TGTGCCAGCAGCCCTGCCCTACAGGGGGCGGGCACAGATACGCAGTATTTT. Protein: CASSPALQGAGTDTQYF.

For the CDR3, the DNA is TGCGCCAGCAGCTTGGAACTGACTCCCATCGAGCAGTACTTC. It codes for CASSLELTPIEQYF. The gene calls are TRBV5-1 and TRBJ2-7; D uncertain. V was pared by 0 bases and J by 6 bases, with 13 bases between. Germline V gene lookup returns CDR1 SGHRS and CDR2 YFSETQ. The length of the CDR3 is 14 residues.

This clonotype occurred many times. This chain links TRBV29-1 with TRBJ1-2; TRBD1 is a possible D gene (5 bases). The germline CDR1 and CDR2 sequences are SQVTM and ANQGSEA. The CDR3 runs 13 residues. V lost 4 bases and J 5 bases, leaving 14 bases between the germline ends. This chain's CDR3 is CSVVPGTGYGYTF. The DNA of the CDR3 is TGCAGCGTTGTACCAGGGACGGGGTATGGCTACACCTTC.

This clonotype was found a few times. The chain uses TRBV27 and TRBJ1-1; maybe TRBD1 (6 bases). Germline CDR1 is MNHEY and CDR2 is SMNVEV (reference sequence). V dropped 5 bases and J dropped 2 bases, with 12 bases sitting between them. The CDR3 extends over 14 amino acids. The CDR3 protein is CASSARDTNTEAFF. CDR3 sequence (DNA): TGTGCCAGCAGTGCCCGGGACACCAACACTGAAGCTTTCTTT.

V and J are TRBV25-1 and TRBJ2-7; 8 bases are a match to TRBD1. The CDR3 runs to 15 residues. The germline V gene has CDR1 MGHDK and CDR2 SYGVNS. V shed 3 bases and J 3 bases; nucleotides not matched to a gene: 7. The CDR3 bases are TGTGCCAGCAGTGAGGGGGACAGGCCCCACTACGAGCAGTACTTC. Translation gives CASSEGDRPHYEQYF.

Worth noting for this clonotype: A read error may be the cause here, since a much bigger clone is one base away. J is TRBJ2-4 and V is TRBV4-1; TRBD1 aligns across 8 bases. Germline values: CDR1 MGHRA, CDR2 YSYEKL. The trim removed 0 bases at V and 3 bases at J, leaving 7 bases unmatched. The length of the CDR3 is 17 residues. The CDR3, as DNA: TGCGCCAGCAGCCAAGACGCAGGGGGCGTGGACAAAAACATTCAGTACTTC. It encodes CASSQDAGGVDKNIQYF.